The rows below give T cell receptor beta chains drawn from one sample of a study of glioma-infiltrating T cells. TCRdb called the multiplex PCR reads again in MiXCR, with one record for every CDR3 protein. The sample consists of around 390,000 distinct CDR3 sequences, about two fifths of them appearing once. Source material: glioma tissue, nonneoplastic brain tissue, or PBMCs (not recorded which). All receptors come from a human donor with low-grade glioma or glioblastoma, undergoing nonglioma brain surgery, or in good health (not recorded which). Both conserved end residues are trimmed from each CDR3. The D gene is left open where the match is weak. Only some rows state a clone size, as once, few, many or a class for expanded clones.

many,TRBD1,TRBV6-2/TRBV6-3,ASSYSETGIGYT
few,TRBD2,TRBV20-1,SAQTSGPEGETQY
few,NA,TRBV6-6,ASSYPVYNEQF
few,NA,TRBV11-1,ASSLRRDYEQY
NA,NA,TRBV5-1,ASSLTPGEPYEQY
NA,TRBD1,TRBV6-2/TRBV6-3,ASSYRGREQY
NA,NA,TRBV6-6,ASSAPPGSYNEQF
NA,NA,TRBV19,ASSPDTAYEQY
NA,TRBD1,TRBV20-1,SATPGQGAWEQY
medium-sized,TRBD1,TRBV6-1,ASSVEGTGGYEQY
many,NA,TRBV6-2/TRBV6-3,ASRNPLGAQETQY
few,NA,TRBV20-1,SARQGSSGANVLT
NA,NA,TRBV12-3/TRBV12-4,ASMAARQPQH
few,TRBD2,TRBV6-4,ASSPPWDISGAGARETQY
few,NA,TRBV3-1,ASSPRASWPGNTIY
NA,NA,TRBV6-2/TRBV6-3,ASSYGAAGGYGYT
many,TRBD1,TRBV27,ASSRQGTVSNQPQH
few,NA,TRBV6-4,ASSEEAVPTYEQY
NA,NA,TRBV24-1,ATSGGGIYSYNEQF
many,NA,TRBV27,ASSLGWTYEQY
many,TRBD1,TRBV20-1,SAGTGFTDTQY
many,TRBD1,TRBV27,ASSPWTGGDTEAF
few,NA,TRBV27,ASSQWGHRGSYNEQF
NA,TRBD2,TRBV2,ASRGTSGMSYEQY
NA,TRBD1,TRBV19,ASSRDRVAYEQY
few,TRBD2,TRBV14,ASSRGLAFEQF
NA,TRBD2,TRBV4-1,ASSPVERGTYNEQF
NA,NA,TRBV7-8,ASSSPPHRDEQF
NA,NA,TRBV4-2,ASSQEDLTGPSELF
NA,NA,TRBV11-2,ASSLVVLREAKNIQY
once,TRBD2,TRBV7-9,ASSLGGLAIETQY
NA,NA,TRBV4-1,VSSQVDLGFLYNEQF
NA,NA,TRBV4-2,ASSHLQGGYEQY
NA,TRBD2,TRBV10-3,AISDSGTSYNEQL
few,NA,TRBV18,ASSPTKALGNQPQH
NA,NA,TRBV29-1,SVDSPATGTDTQY
NA,NA,TRBV4-2,ASSFGLSVGSPPH
NA,TRBD1,TRBV7-2,ASSLGGGANYGYT
NA,TRBD1,TRBV10-3,AISAPGQGFRGDTQY
NA,NA,TRBV19,ASSWEMESYEQY
NA,NA,TRBV27,ASSFIAGAMNEQF
NA,TRBD1,TRBV2,ASRVTGVLDSYNEQF